A selection of T cell receptor beta chains follows, all from one sample in a study of CD8 T cells in ankylosing spondylitis. Via MiXCR, TCRdb re-called the 5' RACE reads, giving one row per CDR3 protein. This sample yields about 220,000 distinct CDR3 sequences, of which 20% to 30% are seen a single time; under 7% belongs to the top ten. The specimen sequenced was blood, either unsorted or a sorted T cell fraction (not recorded which). These receptors all stem from a male donor with ankylosing spondylitis or in good health (not recorded which). The CDR3 runs from the conserved cysteine through the conserved F or W. Fields, in order: J gene, V gene, clone size, D gene, CDR3 protein, CDR3 DNA. D genes are given only for firm matches. Where a row states a size, it is once, few, many or the class of an expanded clone; other rows omit it.

TRBJ2-5 | TRBV12-3/TRBV12-4 | NA | NA | CASSSGGKQETQYF | TGTGCCAGCAGTTCTGGTGGGAAACAAGAGACCCAGTACTTC
TRBJ1-5 | TRBV10-3 | many | NA | CAISTGMAQPQHF | TGTGCCATCAGTACAGGGATGGCTCAGCCCCAGCATTTT
TRBJ1-5 | TRBV12-3/TRBV12-4 | NA | TRBD1 | CASTRTGGTGQPQHF | TGTGCCAGCACCCGGACAGGGGGTACGGGTCAGCCCCAGCATTTT
TRBJ2-3 | TRBV20-1 | few | TRBD2 | CSGKRGAVTDTQYF | TGCAGTGGGAAGCGGGGAGCTGTCACAGATACGCAGTATTTT
TRBJ2-5 | TRBV7-2 | many | NA | CASSQGPAQYF | TGTGCCAGCAGCCAGGGCCCCGCCCAGTACTTC
TRBJ2-1 | TRBV5-1 | few | TRBD2 | CASSLAGVGRDYNEQFF | TGCGCCAGCAGCTTGGCCGGGGTCGGGAGGGACTACAATGAGCAGTTCTTC
TRBJ2-7 | TRBV10-3 | few | NA | CAISPPSLPYEQYF | TGTGCCATCAGTCCCCCATCATTACCCTACGAGCAGTACTTC
TRBJ2-1 | TRBV7-8 | many | TRBD2 | CASSKRLAGEDYNEQFF | TGTGCCAGCAGCAAAAGACTAGCGGGAGAAGACTACAATGAGCAGTTCTTC
TRBJ1-1 | TRBV5-1 | many | TRBD1 | CASTIRGGMNTEAFF | TGCGCCAGCACAATCAGGGGGGGCATGAACACTGAAGCTTTCTTT
TRBJ2-1 | TRBV5-1 | many | NA | CASSLGPGWFYNEQFF | TGCGCCAGCAGCCTGGGGCCAGGGTGGTTCTACAATGAGCAGTTCTTC
TRBJ2-3 | TRBV29-1 | many | TRBD1 | CSVGLDRGTTDTQYF | TGCAGCGTGGGATTAGACAGGGGCACAACAGATACGCAGTATTTT
TRBJ1-1 | TRBV5-1 | few | TRBD1 | CASSKRTGEATEAFF | TGCGCCAGCAGCAAAAGGACAGGGGAGGCCACTGAAGCTTTCTTT
TRBJ2-1 | TRBV14 | many | TRBD2 | CASSQGLTSGTPYNEQFF | TGTGCCAGCAGCCAAGGATTAACTAGCGGGACCCCCTACAATGAGCAGTTCTTC
TRBJ1-6 | TRBV18 | few | NA | CASSPAGRQAPLHF | TGTGCCAGCTCACCCGCTGGACGACAGGCACCCCTCCACTTT
TRBJ2-4 | TRBV2 | NA | NA | CASSVESTQRTTLVLAKNIQYF | TGTGCCAGCAGTGTTGAAAGTACCCAGCGGACTACTCTTGTCCTAGCCAAAAACATTCAGTACTTC
TRBJ2-1 | TRBV5-1 | many | TRBD2 | CASSLLTSGRIGINEQFF | TGCGCCAGCAGCTTGCTTACTAGCGGGAGAATTGGGATCAATGAGCAGTTCTTC
TRBJ2-1 | TRBV6-1 | NA | NA | CASSPNVRNYNEQFF | TGTGCCAGCAGCCCCAACGTGAGGAATTACAATGAGCAGTTCTTC
TRBJ2-1 | TRBV5-1 | NA | NA | CASSPPAGGIYNEQFF | TGCGCCAGCAGCCCTCCGGCGGGCGGGATATACAATGAGCAGTTCTTC
TRBJ2-1 | TRBV29-1 | many | NA | CSVEGGNEQFF | TGCAGCGTTGAAGGAGGGAATGAGCAGTTCTTC
TRBJ2-3 | TRBV10-3 | NA | NA | CATDGGIGDTQYF | TGTGCCACTGACGGAGGGATCGGGGATACGCAGTATTTT
TRBJ2-1 | TRBV13 | NA | NA | CASSLGTRLQEQFF | TGTGCCAGCAGCTTAGGGACTAGGCTACAGGAGCAGTTCTTC
TRBJ2-3 | TRBV29-1 | few | NA | CSVRLGSHSTDTQYF | TGCAGCGTGCGCCTCGGGAGCCACAGCACAGATACGCAGTATTTT
TRBJ2-1 | TRBV27 | many | TRBD1 | CASSYQGASYNEQFF | TGTGCCAGCAGCTATCAGGGGGCCTCCTACAATGAGCAGTTCTTC
TRBJ2-3 | TRBV10-3 | many | TRBD1 | CAISADRGTDTQYF | TGTGCCATCAGTGCTGACAGGGGCACAGATACGCAGTATTTT
TRBJ2-3 | TRBV5-1 | NA | NA | CASSLEVRDTQYF | TGCGCCAGCAGCTTGGAGGTGCGGGATACGCAGTATTTT
TRBJ1-2 | TRBV5-1 | many | TRBD1 | CASSSRTGGVDYGYTF | TGCGCCAGCAGCTCTCGGACAGGGGGCGTTGACTATGGCTACACCTTC
TRBJ1-1 | TRBV29-1 | NA | NA | CSVERGRNTEAFF | TGCAGCGTTGAGAGGGGGAGAAACACTGAAGCTTTCTTT
TRBJ2-2 | TRBV5-1 | few | NA | CASSWAGHHTGELFF | TGCGCCAGCAGCTGGGCGGGACACCACACCGGGGAGCTGTTTTTT
TRBJ1-3 | TRBV2 | NA | NA | CASSVGTGNTIYF | TGTGCCAGCAGTGTGGGTACTGGAAACACCATATATTTT
TRBJ1-6 | TRBV5-1 | many | TRBD1 | CASSWGDRRSPLHF | TGCGCCAGCAGCTGGGGGGACAGGCGTTCACCCCTCCACTTT
TRBJ2-1 | TRBV10-3 | many | TRBD2 | CAIVGLAGSSSYNEQFF | TGTGCCATCGTTGGACTAGCGGGTAGTAGCTCCTACAATGAGCAGTTCTTC
TRBJ2-3 | TRBV20-1 | NA | NA | CSASGGPGTDTQYF | TGCAGTGCTAGCGGCGGGCCGGGCACAGATACGCAGTATTTT
TRBJ2-7 | TRBV6-5 | NA | NA | CASSTGPYEQYF | TGTGCCAGCAGTACAGGGCCCTACGAGCAGTACTTC
TRBJ2-1 | TRBV6-1 | NA | TRBD1 | CASQGGVYNEQFF | TGTGCCAGTCAAGGGGGCGTCTACAATGAGCAGTTCTTC
TRBJ2-7 | TRBV20-1 | few | TRBD2 | CSARSLAGELREYF | TGCAGTGCTAGGTCACTAGCGGGAGAGCTGAGAGAGTACTTC
TRBJ2-7 | TRBV3-1 | NA | TRBD2 | CACSQMYSGSHEQYF | TGTGCCTGCAGCCAAATGTATAGCGGGAGTCACGAGCAGTACTTC
TRBJ2-6 | TRBV4-3 | many | NA | CASSQGGVAGANVLTF | TGCGCCAGCAGCCAAGGTGGGGTGGCTGGGGCCAACGTCCTGACTTTC
TRBJ2-3 | TRBV20-1 | NA | NA | CSARSFSGLLGGTQYF | TGCAGTGCTAGATCGTTTTCTGGGCTCCTAGGTGGTACGCAGTATTTT
TRBJ1-1 | TRBV5-1 | many | NA | CASRSETEAFF | TGCGCCAGCAGAAGTGAAACTGAAGCTTTCTTT
TRBJ2-7 | TRBV20-1 | many | NA | CSARAGALYEQYF | TGCAGTGCTAGGGCAGGGGCCCTCTACGAGCAGTACTTC
TRBJ2-2 | TRBV10-3 | NA | TRBD2 | CAISELPSGTSGELFF | TGTGCCATCAGTGAGCTCCCTAGCGGGACGAGCGGGGAGCTGTTTTTT
TRBJ1-2 | TRBV29-1 | NA | NA | CSVGGGSGYGYTF | TGCAGCGTTGGCGGAGGGTCGGGATATGGCTACACCTTC
TRBJ2-1 | TRBV4-1 | many | TRBD2 | CASSASGDNEQFF | TGCGCCAGCAGCGCTAGCGGAGACAATGAGCAGTTCTTC
TRBJ2-3 | TRBV4-1 | many | NA | CASSQDPGVPTDTQYF | TGCGCCAGCAGCCAAGACCCGGGGGTCCCCACAGATACGCAGTATTTT
TRBJ2-7 | TRBV7-9 | many | TRBD2 | CASSFSRGAYEQYF | TGTGCCAGCAGCTTTTCGCGGGGGGCCTACGAGCAGTACTTC
TRBJ1-5 | TRBV12-3/TRBV12-4 | many | NA | CASSLALRTQPQHF | TGTGCCAGCAGTTTAGCGCTCAGAACGCAGCCCCAGCATTTT
TRBJ2-1 | TRBV15 | NA | NA | CATNRDTGYNEQFF | TGTGCCACAAACCGGGACACGGGATACAATGAGCAGTTCTTC
TRBJ1-4 | TRBV6-2/TRBV6-3 | few | TRBD1 | CASSQIGQGGEKLFF | TGTGCCAGCAGCCAAATCGGACAGGGAGGAGAAAAACTGTTTTTT
TRBJ2-1 | TRBV11-2 | many | NA | CASSSMPGSYNEQFF | TGTGCCAGCAGCTCTATGCCGGGCTCCTACAATGAGCAGTTCTTC
TRBJ2-1 | TRBV10-1 | NA | TRBD2 | CASSPGLADTNNEQFF | TGCGCCAGCAGTCCCGGACTAGCGGACACTAACAATGAGCAGTTCTTC
TRBJ2-6 | TRBV29-1 | NA | NA | CSVSSGANVLTF | TGCAGCGTTTCCTCTGGGGCCAACGTCCTGACTTTC